Listed below are T cell receptor beta chains from one sample, sequenced in a study of blood T cell repertoires in COVID-19. The protocol was immunoSEQ multiplex PCR, while the TCRdb copy is restricted to in-frame clones and leaves out a portion. Of over 200,000 clones listed, around 88% are singletons. Material: peripheral blood. The receptors come from an elderly man with acute or convalescent COVID-19. Both conserved end residues are part of each CDR3. D genes are given only for firm matches. Size tells how often a clone was seen (once, few, many) or the class of an expanded clone, and some rows leave it out.

d_call: TRBD2; j_call: TRBJ2-7; cdr3_length: 15; clone_size: .; v_call: TRBV19; cdr3_nt: TGTGCCAGTAGTACATCGACTAGCGGGTCCTACGAGCAGTACTTC; cdr3_aa: CASSTSTSGSYEQYF
d_call: .; j_call: TRBJ2-1; cdr3_length: 15; clone_size: .; v_call: TRBV3-1/TRBV3-2; cdr3_nt: TGTGCCAGCAGCCCAGACTTTTCCCTCTACAATGAGCAGTTCTTC; cdr3_aa: CASSPDFSLYNEQFF
d_call: TRBD1; j_call: TRBJ2-6; cdr3_length: 19; clone_size: .; v_call: TRBV7-9; cdr3_nt: TGTGCCAGCAGCCGAGAACTCGGGACAGGACCCCCTGGGGCCAACGTCCTGACTTTC; cdr3_aa: CASSRELGTGPPGANVLTF
d_call: .; j_call: TRBJ1-5; cdr3_length: 14; clone_size: .; v_call: TRBV6-5; cdr3_nt: TGTGCCAGCAGTCCCCGTGGGCCTAATCAGCCCCAGCATTTT; cdr3_aa: CASSPRGPNQPQHF
d_call: .; j_call: TRBJ1-1; cdr3_length: 14; clone_size: .; v_call: TRBV2; cdr3_nt: TGTGCCAACCTACAACAGGCCATGAACACTGAAGCTTTCTTT; cdr3_aa: CANLQQAMNTEAFF
d_call: .; j_call: TRBJ2-1; cdr3_length: 15; clone_size: .; v_call: TRBV5-1; cdr3_nt: TGCGCCAGCAGACTGCTAGCGAGCTCCTACAATGAGCAGTTCTTC; cdr3_aa: CASRLLASSYNEQFF
d_call: TRBD2; j_call: TRBJ2-7; cdr3_length: 14; clone_size: .; v_call: TRBV10-3; cdr3_nt: TGTGCCATCAGTCGGGCGGGAGGGCCCAACGAGCAGTACTTC; cdr3_aa: CAISRAGGPNEQYF
d_call: TRBD2; j_call: TRBJ2-3; cdr3_length: 13; clone_size: .; v_call: TRBV10-3; cdr3_nt: TGTGCCATTACTAGCGGGGGGGTCGATACGCAGTATTTT; cdr3_aa: CAITSGGVDTQYF
d_call: TRBD2; j_call: TRBJ2-7; cdr3_length: 13; clone_size: .; v_call: TRBV5-1; cdr3_nt: TGCGCCAGCAGCTCGGGGGGGCCCTACGAGCAGTACTTC; cdr3_aa: CASSSGGPYEQYF
d_call: TRBD1; j_call: TRBJ1-1; cdr3_length: 17; clone_size: once; v_call: TRBV7-6; cdr3_nt: TGTGCCAGCAGCCTCAGACCGGGACAGGGGGGTGGCACTGAAGCTTTCTTT; cdr3_aa: CASSLRPGQGGGTEAFF
d_call: TRBD2; j_call: TRBJ2-1; cdr3_length: 14; clone_size: few; v_call: TRBV5-1; cdr3_nt: TGCGCCAGCAGTTCTAGCGGGGGATTAAATGAGCAGTTCTTC; cdr3_aa: CASSSSGGLNEQFF
d_call: .; j_call: TRBJ1-6; cdr3_length: 15; clone_size: .; v_call: TRBV28; cdr3_nt: TGTGCCAGCAGTTTGGCAGGGATCTATAATTCACCCCTCCACTTT; cdr3_aa: CASSLAGIYNSPLHF
d_call: TRBD1; j_call: TRBJ2-7; cdr3_length: 15; clone_size: .; v_call: TRBV7-9; cdr3_nt: TGTGCCAGCAGCTTTACCCCGGGACAGGGATACGAGCAGTACTTC; cdr3_aa: CASSFTPGQGYEQYF
d_call: .; j_call: TRBJ1-1; cdr3_length: 14; clone_size: .; v_call: TRBV15; cdr3_nt: TGTGCCACCAGCAGAGATTCGGTGAACACTGAAGCTTTCTTT; cdr3_aa: CATSRDSVNTEAFF
d_call: TRBD1; j_call: TRBJ1-1; cdr3_length: 16; clone_size: once; v_call: TRBV5-6; cdr3_nt: TGTGCCAGCAGCCTGTACAGGGGGCCCGGCGGGACTGAAGCTTTCTTT; cdr3_aa: CASSLYRGPGGTEAFF
d_call: .; j_call: TRBJ2-2; cdr3_length: 15; clone_size: .; v_call: TRBV13; cdr3_nt: TGTGCCAGCAGCGACGGGACACCGGGGACCGGGGAGCTGTTTTTT; cdr3_aa: CASSDGTPGTGELFF
d_call: .; j_call: TRBJ2-5; cdr3_length: 16; clone_size: .; v_call: TRBV7-2; cdr3_nt: TGTGCCAGCGCCTATTGGGGAGGGGGGGGCCAAGAGACCCAGTACTTC; cdr3_aa: CASAYWGGGGQETQYF
d_call: .; j_call: TRBJ2-7; cdr3_length: 15; clone_size: .; v_call: TRBV28; cdr3_nt: TGTGCCAGCAGCCGGTCCGGCGGCTCGGTCTACGAGCAGTACTTC; cdr3_aa: CASSRSGGSVYEQYF
d_call: TRBD1; j_call: TRBJ1-2; cdr3_length: 15; clone_size: .; v_call: TRBV28; cdr3_nt: TGTGCCAGCAGTCCCTACCTGGGACAGGGCTATGGCTACACCTTC; cdr3_aa: CASSPYLGQGYGYTF
d_call: TRBD1; j_call: TRBJ1-2; cdr3_length: 14; clone_size: .; v_call: TRBV7-9; cdr3_nt: TGTGCCAGCAGCCTGGCCGGGACAGGGCATGGCTACACCTTC; cdr3_aa: CASSLAGTGHGYTF
d_call: TRBD1; j_call: TRBJ2-1; cdr3_length: 16; clone_size: few; v_call: TRBV28; cdr3_nt: TGTGCCAGCAGTTTAACCGGGACAGGGGGCTTCAATGAGCAGTTCTTC; cdr3_aa: CASSLTGTGGFNEQFF
d_call: .; j_call: TRBJ1-1; cdr3_length: 17; clone_size: .; v_call: TRBV5-4; cdr3_nt: TGTGCCAGCAGCTTGGGGCTGTTGAGGCAGGGGTACACTGAAGCTTTCTTT; cdr3_aa: CASSLGLLRQGYTEAFF
d_call: .; j_call: TRBJ2-2; cdr3_length: 14; clone_size: .; v_call: TRBV28; cdr3_nt: TGTGCCAGCAGGCCGACGGGGATCACCGGGGAGCTGTTTTTT; cdr3_aa: CASRPTGITGELFF
d_call: .; j_call: TRBJ1-5; cdr3_length: 18; clone_size: few; v_call: TRBV10-2; cdr3_nt: TGCGCCAGCAGTGACTCCTGGGGGGGCGCGGGAATGATTGAGCCCCAGCATTTT; cdr3_aa: CASSDSWGGAGMIEPQHF
d_call: .; j_call: TRBJ1-2; cdr3_length: 12; clone_size: .; v_call: TRBV3-1/TRBV3-2; cdr3_nt: TGTGCCAGCAGCCCAAGGGGAAGAGGCTACACCTTC; cdr3_aa: CASSPRGRGYTF
d_call: TRBD2; j_call: TRBJ2-3; cdr3_length: 15; clone_size: .; v_call: TRBV29-1; cdr3_nt: TGCAGCGTTCCTGGGACTAGCGTGAGCACAGATACGCAGTATTTT; cdr3_aa: CSVPGTSVSTDTQYF
d_call: TRBD1; j_call: TRBJ2-3; cdr3_length: 13; clone_size: .; v_call: TRBV27; cdr3_nt: TGTGCCAGCAGTCCGGACAGGGCAGATACGCAGTATTTT; cdr3_aa: CASSPDRADTQYF
d_call: .; j_call: TRBJ1-1; cdr3_length: 13; clone_size: once; v_call: TRBV5-1; cdr3_nt: TGCGCCAGCAGCAAACAGGAGGGCACTGAAGCTTTCTTT; cdr3_aa: CASSKQEGTEAFF
d_call: TRBD1; j_call: TRBJ1-2; cdr3_length: 16; clone_size: few; v_call: TRBV18; cdr3_nt: TGTGCCAGCTCACCTGTCGGGACAGGCACCAACTATGGCTACACCTTC; cdr3_aa: CASSPVGTGTNYGYTF
d_call: .; j_call: TRBJ1-1; cdr3_length: 13; clone_size: once; v_call: TRBV19; cdr3_nt: TGTGCCAGTATGATGGCCGTGAACACTGAAGCTTTCTTT; cdr3_aa: CASMMAVNTEAFF
d_call: TRBD1; j_call: TRBJ1-1; cdr3_length: 13; clone_size: once; v_call: TRBV5-1; cdr3_nt: TGCGCCAGCAGCTATGACAGGGTCACTGAAGCTTTCTTT; cdr3_aa: CASSYDRVTEAFF
d_call: .; j_call: TRBJ2-7; cdr3_length: 12; clone_size: .; v_call: TRBV5-1; cdr3_nt: TGCGCCAGCAGCTCAGGTGACCGCGAGCAGTACTTC; cdr3_aa: CASSSGDREQYF
d_call: TRBD1; j_call: TRBJ2-7; cdr3_length: 14; clone_size: .; v_call: TRBV2; cdr3_nt: TGTGCCAGCAGTGATCGAGACAGGGGTGGTGAGCAGTACTTC; cdr3_aa: CASSDRDRGGEQYF
d_call: TRBD2; j_call: TRBJ2-7; cdr3_length: 13; clone_size: few; v_call: TRBV2; cdr3_nt: TGTGCCAGCAAGCTAGCGGACTCCTACGAGCAGTACTTC; cdr3_aa: CASKLADSYEQYF
d_call: .; j_call: TRBJ1-1; cdr3_length: 13; clone_size: .; v_call: TRBV18; cdr3_nt: TGTGCCAGCTCACTTACGGGGGGCCCTGAAGCTTTCTTT; cdr3_aa: CASSLTGGPEAFF
d_call: TRBD1; j_call: TRBJ1-5; cdr3_length: 15; clone_size: few; v_call: TRBV6-5; cdr3_nt: TGTGCCAGCGCCCCCGACAGGGGTTCGGGACAGCCCCAGCATTTT; cdr3_aa: CASAPDRGSGQPQHF
d_call: .; j_call: TRBJ2-3; cdr3_length: 16; clone_size: .; v_call: TRBV5-1; cdr3_nt: TGCGCCAGCAGCCCATCAGGGAAGCGAAGCACAGATACGCAGTATTTT; cdr3_aa: CASSPSGKRSTDTQYF
d_call: .; j_call: TRBJ1-1; cdr3_length: 16; clone_size: few; v_call: TRBV6-5; cdr3_nt: TGTGCCAGCAGTTACGACTTGGGGCAGGGTGTAGTTGAAGCTTTCTTT; cdr3_aa: CASSYDLGQGVVEAFF
d_call: .; j_call: TRBJ1-1; cdr3_length: 13; clone_size: once; v_call: TRBV11-2; cdr3_nt: TGTGCCAGCAGCTCCGGACAGACCAAAAAAGCTTTCTTT; cdr3_aa: CASSSGQTKKAFF
d_call: .; j_call: TRBJ2-3; cdr3_length: 15; clone_size: .; v_call: TRBV2; cdr3_nt: TGTGCCAGCAGAGCCCGAAGACAGGTCACAGATACGCAGTATTTT; cdr3_aa: CASRARRQVTDTQYF
d_call: TRBD2; j_call: TRBJ2-7; cdr3_length: 15; clone_size: .; v_call: TRBV9; cdr3_nt: TGTGCCAGCAGCGTAGGTGGACTAGCGGGAGGCGAGCAGTACTTC; cdr3_aa: CASSVGGLAGGEQYF
d_call: .; j_call: TRBJ1-2; cdr3_length: 14; clone_size: once; v_call: TRBV11-2; cdr3_nt: TGTGCCAGCAGCCCGGGGAAATCGGGCTATGGCTACACCTTC; cdr3_aa: CASSPGKSGYGYTF
d_call: .; j_call: TRBJ2-5; cdr3_length: 12; clone_size: .; v_call: TRBV7-8; cdr3_nt: TGTGCCAGCAGCTTCAGTACGGAGACCCAGTACTTC; cdr3_aa: CASSFSTETQYF
d_call: .; j_call: TRBJ1-4; cdr3_length: 16; clone_size: .; v_call: TRBV6-1; cdr3_nt: TGTGCCAGCAGTGAAGTGCGGGGTTTAACTAATGAAAAACTGTTTTTT; cdr3_aa: CASSEVRGLTNEKLFF
d_call: .; j_call: TRBJ2-5; cdr3_length: 15; clone_size: .; v_call: TRBV11-2; cdr3_nt: TGTGCCAGCAGCCGATTCTCTAGTCTCGGAGAGACCCAGTACTTC; cdr3_aa: CASSRFSSLGETQYF
d_call: .; j_call: TRBJ2-5; cdr3_length: 17; clone_size: .; v_call: TRBV21-1; cdr3_nt: TGTGCCAGCAGCAAAGGTGTAATAGCGGGGCGCCAAGAGACCCAGTACTTC; cdr3_aa: CASSKGVIAGRQETQYF
d_call: .; j_call: TRBJ1-2; cdr3_length: 13; clone_size: .; v_call: TRBV3-1/TRBV3-2; cdr3_nt: TGTGCCAGCAGCCAAGAGCGGACAACGAGCTACACCTTC; cdr3_aa: CASSQERTTSYTF
d_call: .; j_call: TRBJ2-7; cdr3_length: 13; clone_size: .; v_call: TRBV10-3; cdr3_nt: TGTGCCATCAGAGGAGGGGGCTTAGACGAGCAGTACTTC; cdr3_aa: CAIRGGGLDEQYF
d_call: .; j_call: TRBJ1-1; cdr3_length: 13; clone_size: .; v_call: TRBV5-1; cdr3_nt: TGCGCCAGCAGCTTCGCCCAGGGTATTGAAGCTTTCTTT; cdr3_aa: CASSFAQGIEAFF
d_call: .; j_call: TRBJ1-2; cdr3_length: 12; clone_size: .; v_call: TRBV13; cdr3_nt: TGTGCCAGCAGCATAGACAGCTATGGCTACACCTTC; cdr3_aa: CASSIDSYGYTF
d_call: TRBD2; j_call: TRBJ2-3; cdr3_length: 15; clone_size: once; v_call: TRBV18; cdr3_nt: TGTGCCAGCTCACTGACTAGCGGGGCCACAGATACGCAGTATTTT; cdr3_aa: CASSLTSGATDTQYF
d_call: .; j_call: TRBJ2-5; cdr3_length: 15; clone_size: .; v_call: TRBV6-5; cdr3_nt: TGTGCCAGCAGGAAGATTCAGGGGTTCCAAGAGACCCAGTACTTC; cdr3_aa: CASRKIQGFQETQYF
d_call: TRBD1; j_call: TRBJ1-6; cdr3_length: 15; clone_size: .; v_call: TRBV9; cdr3_nt: TGTGCCAGCAGCGCCCGGGACAGCTATAATTCACCCCTCCACTTT; cdr3_aa: CASSARDSYNSPLHF
d_call: .; j_call: TRBJ2-1; cdr3_length: 15; clone_size: .; v_call: TRBV9; cdr3_nt: TGTGCCAGCAGCGCCGTTGGGCGTACCTACAATGAGCAGTTCTTC; cdr3_aa: CASSAVGRTYNEQFF
d_call: .; j_call: TRBJ2-1; cdr3_length: 14; clone_size: .; v_call: TRBV6-5; cdr3_nt: TGTGCCAGCAGTTATTATCAGGAAAGCAATGAGCAGTTCTTC; cdr3_aa: CASSYYQESNEQFF